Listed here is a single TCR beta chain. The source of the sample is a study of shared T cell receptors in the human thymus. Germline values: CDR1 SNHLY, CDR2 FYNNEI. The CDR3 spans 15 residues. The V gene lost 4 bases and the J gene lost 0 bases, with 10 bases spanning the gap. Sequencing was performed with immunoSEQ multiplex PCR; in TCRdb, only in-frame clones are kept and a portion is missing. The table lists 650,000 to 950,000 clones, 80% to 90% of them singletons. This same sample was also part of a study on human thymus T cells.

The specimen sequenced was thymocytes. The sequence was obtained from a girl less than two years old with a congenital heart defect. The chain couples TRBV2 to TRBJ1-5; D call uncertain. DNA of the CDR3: TGTGCCAGCAGTGGTTGGAGAAATAGCAATCAGCCCCAGCATTTT. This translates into CASSGWRNSNQPQHF.